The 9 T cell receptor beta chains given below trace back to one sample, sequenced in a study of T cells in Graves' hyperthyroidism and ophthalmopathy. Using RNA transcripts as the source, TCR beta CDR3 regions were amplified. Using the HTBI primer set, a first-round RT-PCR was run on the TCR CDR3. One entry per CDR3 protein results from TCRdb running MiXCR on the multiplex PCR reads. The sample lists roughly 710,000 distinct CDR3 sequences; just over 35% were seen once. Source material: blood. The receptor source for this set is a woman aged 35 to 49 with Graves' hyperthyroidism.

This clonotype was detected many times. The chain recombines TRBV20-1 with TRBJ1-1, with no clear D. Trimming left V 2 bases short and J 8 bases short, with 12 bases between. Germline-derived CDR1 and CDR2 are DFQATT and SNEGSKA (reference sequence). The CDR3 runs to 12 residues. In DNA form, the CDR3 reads TGCAGTGCTAGATCGGCGAAAGACGAAGCTTTCTTT. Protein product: CSARSAKDEAFF.

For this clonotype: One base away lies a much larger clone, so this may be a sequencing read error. The DNA of the CDR3 is TGTGCCATCAGTGAGAGCGTCTCGAACGGGCAGTACTTC. Its translation is CAISESVSNGQYF. The chain is built from TRBV10-3 and TRBJ2-7; unclear D gene. The length of the CDR3 is 13 residues. V was clipped by 2 bases and J by 9 bases, with 14 bases between them. The germline V gene has CDR1 ENHRY and CDR2 SYGVKD.

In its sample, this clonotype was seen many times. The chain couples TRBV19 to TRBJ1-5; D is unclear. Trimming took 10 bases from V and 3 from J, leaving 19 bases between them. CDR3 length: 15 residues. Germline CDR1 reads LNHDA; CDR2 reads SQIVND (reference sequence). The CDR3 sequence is CATKLQQRDNQPQHF. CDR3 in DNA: TGTGCCACCAAACTGCAACAGAGAGACAATCAGCCCCAGCATTTT.

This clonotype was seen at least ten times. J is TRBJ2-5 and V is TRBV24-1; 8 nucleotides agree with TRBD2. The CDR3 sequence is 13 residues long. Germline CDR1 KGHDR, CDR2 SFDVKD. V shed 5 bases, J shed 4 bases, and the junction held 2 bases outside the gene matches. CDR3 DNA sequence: TGTGCCACCAGTGTGCGGGGGGCAGAGACCCAGTACTTC. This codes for CATSVRGAETQYF.

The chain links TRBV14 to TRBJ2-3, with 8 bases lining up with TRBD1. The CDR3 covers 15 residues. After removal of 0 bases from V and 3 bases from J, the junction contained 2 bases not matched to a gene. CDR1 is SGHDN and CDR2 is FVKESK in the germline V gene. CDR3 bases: TGTGCCAGCAGCCAAGAACGGACAGGGACAGATACGCAGTATTTT. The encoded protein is CASSQERTGTDTQYF. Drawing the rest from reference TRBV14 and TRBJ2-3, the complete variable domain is EAGVTQFPSHSVIEKGQTVTLRCDPISGHDNLYWYRRVMGKEIKFLLHFVKESKQDESGMPNNRFLAERTGGTYSTLKVQPAELEDSGVYFCASSQERTGTDTQYFGPGTRLTVL.

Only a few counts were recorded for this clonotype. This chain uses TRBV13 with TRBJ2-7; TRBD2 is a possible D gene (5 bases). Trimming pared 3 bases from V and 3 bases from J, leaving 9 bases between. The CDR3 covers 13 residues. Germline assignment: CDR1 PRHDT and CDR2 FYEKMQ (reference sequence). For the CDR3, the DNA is TGTGCCAGCAGCTTTGAGGGCCTCTACGAGCAGTACTTC. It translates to CASSFEGLYEQYF.

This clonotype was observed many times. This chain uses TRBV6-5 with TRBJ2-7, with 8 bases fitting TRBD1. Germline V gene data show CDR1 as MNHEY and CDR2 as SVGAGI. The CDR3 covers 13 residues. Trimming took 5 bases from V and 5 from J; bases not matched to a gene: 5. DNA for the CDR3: TGTGCCAGCAGTCATGACAGGGGCCACGAGCAGTACTTC. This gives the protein CASSHDRGHEQYF.

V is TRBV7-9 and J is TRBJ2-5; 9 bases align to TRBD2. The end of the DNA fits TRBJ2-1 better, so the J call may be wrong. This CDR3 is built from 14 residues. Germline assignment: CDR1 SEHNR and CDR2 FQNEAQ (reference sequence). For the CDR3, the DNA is TGTGCCAGCAGCCCGAGGGGACTAGCCGATGAGCAGTTCTTC. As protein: CASSPRGLADEQFF.

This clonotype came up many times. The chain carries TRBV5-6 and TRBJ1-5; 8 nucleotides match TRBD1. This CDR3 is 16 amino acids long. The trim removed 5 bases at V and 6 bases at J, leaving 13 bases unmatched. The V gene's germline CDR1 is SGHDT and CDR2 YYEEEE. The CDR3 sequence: CASSIGQGVLVQPQHF. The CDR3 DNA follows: TGTGCCAGCAGTATCGGACAGGGCGTCCTTGTTCAGCCCCAGCATTTT. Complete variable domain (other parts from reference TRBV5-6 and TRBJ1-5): DAGVTQSPTHLIKTRGQQVTLRCSPKSGHDTVSWYQQALGQGPQFIFQYYEEEERQRGNFPDRFSGHQFPNYSSELNVNALLLGDSALYLCASSIGQGVLVQPQHFGDGTRLSIL.